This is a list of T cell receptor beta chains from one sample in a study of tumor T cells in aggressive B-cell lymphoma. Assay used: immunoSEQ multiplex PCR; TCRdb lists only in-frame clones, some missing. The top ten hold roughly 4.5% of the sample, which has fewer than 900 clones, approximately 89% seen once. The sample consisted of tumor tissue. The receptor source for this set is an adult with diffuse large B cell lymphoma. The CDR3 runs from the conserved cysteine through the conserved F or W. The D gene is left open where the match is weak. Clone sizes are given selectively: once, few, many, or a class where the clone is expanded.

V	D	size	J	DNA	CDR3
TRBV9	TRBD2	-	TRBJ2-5	TGTGCCAGCAGCGTAGGGCCTAGCGGGGGGCAAGAGACCCAGTACTTC	CASSVGPSGGQETQYF
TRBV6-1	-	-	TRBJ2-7	TGTGCCAGCAGTCCGCGCGGGGTCTCCTACGAGCAGTACTTC	CASSPRGVSYEQYF
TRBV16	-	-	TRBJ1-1	TGTGCCAGCAGCGACCTCGGCAGGACACCCAACACTGAAGCTTTCTTT	CASSDLGRTPNTEAFF
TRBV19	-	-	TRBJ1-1	TGTGCCAGTAGTATCTCTGCAGGGTCGATGAACACTGAAGCTTTCTTT	CASSISAGSMNTEAFF
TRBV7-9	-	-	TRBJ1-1	TGTGCCAGCAGCCCTCGGACTGTCACTGAAGCTTTCTTT	CASSPRTVTEAFF
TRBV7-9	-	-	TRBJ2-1	TGTGCCAGCAGCTTATTGGACAAGCTCTACAATGAGCAGTTCTTC	CASSLLDKLYNEQFF
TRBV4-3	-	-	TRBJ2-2	TGCGCCAGCAGCCAGCGCGAGGCGCCGAACACCGGGGAGCTGTTTTTT	CASSQREAPNTGELFF
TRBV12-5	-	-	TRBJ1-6	TGTGCTAGTGGTTCGCTCGGGGGTTCACCCCTCCACTTT	CASGSLGGSPLHF
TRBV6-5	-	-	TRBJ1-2	TGTGCCAGCTTTGGTTGGGAGGTGGACTATGGTTACACCTTC	CASFGWEVDYGYTF
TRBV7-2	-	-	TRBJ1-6	TGTGCCAGCAGCTTTACAGGGCCGAATTCACCCCTCCACTTT	CASSFTGPNSPLHF
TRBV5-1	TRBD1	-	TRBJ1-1	TGCGCCAGCGGGACAGGGACATTCGCTGAAGCTTTCTTT	CASGTGTFAEAFF
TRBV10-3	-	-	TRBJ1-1	TGTGCCACCGGGACACTAAACACTGAAGCTTTCTTT	CATGTLNTEAFF
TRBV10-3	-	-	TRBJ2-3	TGTGCCATCAGTCGTCCCCAGGGAGATACGCAGTATTTT	CAISRPQGDTQYF
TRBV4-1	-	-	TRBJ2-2	TGCGCCAGCAGCCAAGATCGAGCGACGGACGGGGTCACCGGGGAGCTGTTTTTT	CASSQDRATDGVTGELFF
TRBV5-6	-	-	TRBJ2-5	TGTGCCAGCAGCTTGGCCGGTGGGACTCGAAAAGAGACCCAGTACTTC	CASSLAGGTRKETQYF
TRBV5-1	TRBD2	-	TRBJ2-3	TGCGCCAGCAGCTTTGGCGGGGGGCTTAGCACAGATACGCAGTATTTT	CASSFGGGLSTDTQYF
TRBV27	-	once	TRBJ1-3	TGTGCCAGCAGACCCTACGGGGGAAACACCATATATTTT	CASRPYGGNTIYF
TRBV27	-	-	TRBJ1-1	TGTGCCAGCAGTTTAAAACCGGGACACATGAACACTGAAGCTTTCTTT	CASSLKPGHMNTEAFF
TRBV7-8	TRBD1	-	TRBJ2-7	TGTGCCAGCAGCTCCCAGGGGGACTCCTACGAGCAGTACTTC	CASSSQGDSYEQYF
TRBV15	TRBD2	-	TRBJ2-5	TGTGCCACCAGCAGAGTAAGCGGGGGGAGACCGGGAGAGACCCAGTACTTC	CATSRVSGGRPGETQYF
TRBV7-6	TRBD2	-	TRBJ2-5	TGTGCCAGCAGCTCACAACTAGCGGGGGATTTCCAAGAGACCCAGTACTTC	CASSSQLAGDFQETQYF
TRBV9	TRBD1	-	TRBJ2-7	TGTGCCAGCAGCGTAGGGGGACAGGCTAGCTCCTACGAGCAGTACTTC	CASSVGGQASSYEQYF
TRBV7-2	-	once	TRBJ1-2	TGTGCCAGCAGCTTAAGACAGGCGGGCGGCTACACCTTC	CASSLRQAGGYTF
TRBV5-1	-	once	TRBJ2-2	TGCGCCAGCGCGTCCGGGGGAGACACCGGGGAGCTGTTTTTT	CASASGGDTGELFF
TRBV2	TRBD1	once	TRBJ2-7	TGTGCCAGCAGTAGCAGGGGGCGCGAGCAGTACTTC	CASSSRGREQYF
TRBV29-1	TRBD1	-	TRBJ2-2	TGCAGCGTTGAATTACCCGGGACAGGGGTCAGGGAGCTGTTTTTT	CSVELPGTGVRELFF
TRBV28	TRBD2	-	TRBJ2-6	TGTGCCAGCAGTTCCCCCAGCGGGACGGTCAACGTCCTGACTTTC	CASSSPSGTVNVLTF
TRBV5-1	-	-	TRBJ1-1	TGCGCCAGCACTTTTGACGGGGGGAACACTGAAGCTTTCTTT	CASTFDGGNTEAFF
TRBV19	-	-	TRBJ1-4	TGTGCCAGTAAGTTCATCGTCGAGGAAAAACTGTTTTTT	CASKFIVEEKLFF
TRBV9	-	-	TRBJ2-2	TGTGCATCGGGGGGACACCGGGAGCTGTTTTTT	CASGGHRELFF
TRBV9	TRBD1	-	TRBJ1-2	TGTGCCAGCAGCGTGGATCTGACAGGGGGTTACTATGGCTACACCTTC	CASSVDLTGGYYGYTF
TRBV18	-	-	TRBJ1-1	TGTGCCAGCTCACCGCAATGGGGGCATAACACTGAAGCTTTCTTT	CASSPQWGHNTEAFF
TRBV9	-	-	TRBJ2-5	TGTGCCAGCAGCGTAAGGGGGGGGGAGACCCAGTACTTC	CASSVRGGETQYF
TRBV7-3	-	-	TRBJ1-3	TGTGCCAGCAGCTTGGGGGGGCAAGGTGGAAACACCATATATTTT	CASSLGGQGGNTIYF
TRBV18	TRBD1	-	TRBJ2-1	TGTGCCAGCTCAAGGGACAGCGCCTACAATGAGCAGTTCTTC	CASSRDSAYNEQFF